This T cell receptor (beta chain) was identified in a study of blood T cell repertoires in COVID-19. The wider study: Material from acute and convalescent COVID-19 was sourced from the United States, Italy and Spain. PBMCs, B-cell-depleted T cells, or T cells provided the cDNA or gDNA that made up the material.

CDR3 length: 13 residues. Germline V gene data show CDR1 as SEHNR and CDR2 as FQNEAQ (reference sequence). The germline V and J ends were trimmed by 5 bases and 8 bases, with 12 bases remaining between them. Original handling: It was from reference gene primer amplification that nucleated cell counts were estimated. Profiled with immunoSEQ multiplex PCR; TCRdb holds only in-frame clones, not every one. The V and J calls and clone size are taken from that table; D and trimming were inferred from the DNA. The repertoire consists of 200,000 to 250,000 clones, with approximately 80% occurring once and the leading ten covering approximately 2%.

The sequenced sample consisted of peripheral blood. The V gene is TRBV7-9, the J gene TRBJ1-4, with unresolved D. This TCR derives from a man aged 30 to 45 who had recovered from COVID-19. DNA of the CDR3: TGTGCCAGCAGCAAGCCTTCAGGAGAAAAACTGTTTTTT. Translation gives CASSKPSGEKLFF.